This T cell receptor beta chain was found in a study of blood T cell repertoires in COVID-19. Overall study: The origin of the acute and convalescent COVID-19 samples was the United States, Italy and Spain. T cells, B-cell-depleted T cells, or PBMCs provided the cDNA or gDNA that served as material.

Recruited during active infection, patients (from Seattle) were subsequently followed longitudinally. CDR1 is SGHDT and CDR2 is YYEEEE in the germline V gene. The CDR3 is 15 residues long. The V and J ends lost 3 bases and 1 base respectively, with 13 bases between them. TCRdb's table, derived via immunoSEQ multiplex PCR, lists solely in-frame clones and lacks some. Of approximately 120,000 clones in the sample, approximately 74% are singletons; the top ten hold 6%. The sample taken for sequencing was peripheral blood. This receptor was obtained from a man older than 75 with COVID-19, enrolled during active disease. This chain connects TRBV5-6 to TRBJ1-1; D is perhaps TRBD1 (6 bases). CDR3 sequence (DNA): TGTGCCAGCAGCTCACTGAAACAGGGGAACACTGAAGCTTTCTTT. Its protein product is CASSSLKQGNTEAFF.